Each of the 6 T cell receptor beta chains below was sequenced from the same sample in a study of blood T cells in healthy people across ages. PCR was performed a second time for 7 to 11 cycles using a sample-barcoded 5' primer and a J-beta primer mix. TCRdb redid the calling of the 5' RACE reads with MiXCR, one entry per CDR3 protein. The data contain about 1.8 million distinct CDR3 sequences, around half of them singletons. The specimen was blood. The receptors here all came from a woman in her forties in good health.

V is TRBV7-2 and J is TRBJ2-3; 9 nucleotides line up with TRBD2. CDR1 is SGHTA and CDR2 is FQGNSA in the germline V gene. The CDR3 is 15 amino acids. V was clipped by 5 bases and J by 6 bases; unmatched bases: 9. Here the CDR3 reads CASSDRSGGLDTQYF. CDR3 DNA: TGTGCCAGCAGCGATAGGAGCGGGGGGTTGGATACGCAGTATTTT.

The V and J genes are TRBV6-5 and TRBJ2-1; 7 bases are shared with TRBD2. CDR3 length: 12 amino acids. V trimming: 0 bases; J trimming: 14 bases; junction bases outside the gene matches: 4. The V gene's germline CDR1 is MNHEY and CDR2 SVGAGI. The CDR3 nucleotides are TGTGCCAGCAGTTACTCGGGGACTAAGGAGTTCTTC. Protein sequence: CASSYSGTKEFF.

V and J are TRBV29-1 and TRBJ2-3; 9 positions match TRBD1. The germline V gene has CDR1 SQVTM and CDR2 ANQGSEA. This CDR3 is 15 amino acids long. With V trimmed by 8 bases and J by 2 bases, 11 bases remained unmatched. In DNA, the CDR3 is TGCAGCATGCAAAGGGACAGGGTCTACACAGATACGCAGTATTTT. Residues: CSMQRDRVYTDTQYF.

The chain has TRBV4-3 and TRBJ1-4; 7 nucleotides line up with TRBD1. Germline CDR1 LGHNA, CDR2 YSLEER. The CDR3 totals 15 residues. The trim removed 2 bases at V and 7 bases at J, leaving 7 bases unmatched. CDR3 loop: CASSQLDRVGEKLFF. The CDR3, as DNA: TGCGCCAGCAGCCAACTAGACAGGGTGGGTGAAAAACTGTTTTTT.

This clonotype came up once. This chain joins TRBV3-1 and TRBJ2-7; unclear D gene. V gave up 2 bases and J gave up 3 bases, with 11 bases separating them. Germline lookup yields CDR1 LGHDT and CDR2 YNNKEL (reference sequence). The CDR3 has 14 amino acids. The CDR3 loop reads CASSQSIRVYEQYF. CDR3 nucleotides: TGTGCCAGCAGCCAATCCATCCGGGTCTACGAGCAGTACTTC.

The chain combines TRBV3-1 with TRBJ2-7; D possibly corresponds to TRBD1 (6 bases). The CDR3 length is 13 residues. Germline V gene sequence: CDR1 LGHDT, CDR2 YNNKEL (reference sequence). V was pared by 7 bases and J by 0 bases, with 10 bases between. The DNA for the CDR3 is TGTGCCAGCAAGAGGGGGAGCTCCTACGAGCAGTACTTC. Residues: CASKRGSSYEQYF.